This section outlines one TCR beta chain sequence together with its context. Clones were sequenced by immunoSEQ multiplex PCR, and TCRdb holds only the in-frame ones, with some missing. In the table there are approximately 390,000 clones, 87% of which are singletons. The sample is drawn from a study of blood T cell repertoires in COVID-19. Germline V gives CDR1 SGHVS, CDR2 FQNEAQ. CDR3 size: 12 residues. V lost 5 bases to trimming and J lost 6 bases, with 8 bases between them. Participants spanned ages about 18 to 90 years and resided in roughly 22 US areas. The specimen was PBMCs or T cells enriched from blood (not recorded which). This rearrangement joins TRBV7-8 to TRBJ2-1; D unclear. This TCR came from a woman aged 50 to 60 who had recovered from COVID-19. The CDR3 sequence: CASSRMSNEQFF. In DNA, the CDR3 is TGTGCCAGCAGCCGGATGAGCAATGAGCAGTTCTTC.